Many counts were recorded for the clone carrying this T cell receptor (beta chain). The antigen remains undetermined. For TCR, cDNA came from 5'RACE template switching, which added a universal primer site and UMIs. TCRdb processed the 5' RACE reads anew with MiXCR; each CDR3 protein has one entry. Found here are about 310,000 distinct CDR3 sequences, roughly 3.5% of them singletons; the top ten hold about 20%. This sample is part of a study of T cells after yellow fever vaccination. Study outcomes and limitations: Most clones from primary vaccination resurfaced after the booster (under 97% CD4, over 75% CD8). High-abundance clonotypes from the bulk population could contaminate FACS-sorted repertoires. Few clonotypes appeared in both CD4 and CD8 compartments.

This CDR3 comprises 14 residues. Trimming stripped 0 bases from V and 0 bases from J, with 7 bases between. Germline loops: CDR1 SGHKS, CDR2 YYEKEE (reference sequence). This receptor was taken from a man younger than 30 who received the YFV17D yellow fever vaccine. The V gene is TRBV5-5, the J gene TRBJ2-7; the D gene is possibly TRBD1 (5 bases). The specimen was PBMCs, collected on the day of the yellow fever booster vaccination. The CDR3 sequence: CASSLGGNSYEQYF. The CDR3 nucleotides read TGTGCCAGCAGCTTGGGGGGCAACTCCTACGAGCAGTACTTC.